This T cell receptor beta chain was obtained from a study of shared clonotypes between healthy human individuals. Study as a whole: A couple of women and a few men aged 18 to 49 made up the donors. Per-donor plates numbered three CD4 naive, three CD4 memory, two CD8 naive and one CD8 memory.

Notes on this clone: Its antigen is unidentified.

Assay used: immunoSEQ multiplex PCR; TCRdb lists only in-frame clones, some missing. In the table there are roughly 660,000 clones, 90% of which are singletons. Study observations and caveats: The naive CD4 repertoires of a few donors were compared, and about 5% of clonotypes were shared. Sampling was confined to blood; repertoires within tissues likely differ.

The CDR3 is 12 amino acids. V lost 4 bases and J lost 6, with 10 bases in between. Germline V gives CDR1 MNHEY, CDR2 SVGAGI. This chain links TRBV6-5 with TRBJ2-7, with a weak D call TRBD2 (6 bases). The sample taken for sequencing was memory CD8+ T cells from PBMCs. Stated subset: CD45RO+ cells pooled with CCR7-negative TemRA cells. The origin of this receptor is a man aged 18-30 years in good health. Some clones in this sample may be carry-over from other donors' samples. CDR3 nucleotide sequence: TGTGCCAGCAGTTTAGGGGACTGCGAGCAGTACTTC. It codes for CASSLGDCEQYF.